The 28 T cell receptor beta chains in this list originate from one sample, sequenced in a study of T cells in Graves' hyperthyroidism and ophthalmopathy. The source material, RNA transcripts, was used to amplify TCR beta CDR3 regions. The HTBI primer set was used in a first-round RT-PCR of the TCR CDR3. Via MiXCR, TCRdb re-called the multiplex PCR reads, giving one row per CDR3 protein. The table records a few hundred thousand distinct CDR3 sequences, 15% to 19% of them present only once. The sequenced material came from blood. The source of these receptors is a woman aged 25 to 39 with Graves' hyperthyroidism.

The V call is TRBV3-1, the J call TRBJ2-1; the D gene is possibly TRBD2 (6 bases). V was clipped by 1 base and J by 9 bases, with 19 bases between them. The V gene's germline CDR1 is LGHDT and CDR2 YNNKEL (reference sequence). CDR3 length: 16 residues. The DNA of the CDR3 is TGTGCCAGCAGCCAAGGGGGACTCTCCTTATACGGTGAGCAGTTCTTC. Protein sequence: CASSQGGLSLYGEQFF.

The J gene is TRBJ1-2, the V gene TRBV5-8; weak D call: TRBD1 (6 bases). The V and J ends lost 5 bases and 8 bases respectively, with 13 bases between them. The CDR3 length is 12 residues. Looked up from germline, CDR1 is SGHTS and CDR2 is YDEGEE. CDR3 sequence reads: CASSFAGVGYTF. CDR3 nucleotide sequence: TGTGCCAGCAGTTTCGCAGGGGTGGGCTACACCTTC.

This clonotype has at least ten counts. The chain has TRBV11-2 and TRBJ1-1, with D hard to call. Germline CDR1 and CDR2: SGHAT and FQNNGV. V was cut by 6 bases and J by 4 bases, with 15 bases left in between. The CDR3 consists of 14 residues. The CDR3 sequence is CASRKLRNSTEAFF. The DNA for the CDR3 is TGTGCCAGCAGAAAACTCAGGAACTCCACTGAAGCTTTCTTT.

For this clonotype: A much larger clone is a single base away; this may be a read error. V gene TRBV7-3 combines with J gene TRBJ2-3, with unresolved D. CDR3 length: 16 residues. V lost 5 bases and J 4 bases, leaving 19 bases between the germline ends. Germline V lookup: CDR1 SGHTA, CDR2 FQGTGA. The CDR3 is CASSRHGLSRSDTQYF. The CDR3, as DNA: TGTGCCAGCAGCAGACACGGGCTTTCTCGTTCAGATACGCAGTATTTT.

There are a few counts of this clonotype. CDR3 residues: CASSAGPSVYYEQYF. The CDR3 DNA sequence: TGTGCCAGCAGCGCTGGCCCGTCCGTCTACTACGAGCAGTACTTC. This rearrangement joins TRBV9 to TRBJ2-7; D is unresolved. The CDR3 runs to 15 residues. Germline CDR1 and CDR2: SGDLS and YYNGEE. V gave up 3 bases and J gave up 3 bases, with 16 bases separating them.

This clonotype has just a few counts. The chain combines TRBV7-9 with TRBJ2-7; 8 bases map to TRBD2. The CDR3 totals 13 residues. Germline assignment: CDR1 SEHNR and CDR2 FQNEAQ (reference sequence). V lost 4 bases, J lost 7 bases, and 6 bases stayed unmatched. CDR3: CASSYIAGQEQYF. The CDR3 DNA reads TGTGCCAGCAGCTATATAGCGGGACAAGAGCAGTACTTC.

This clonotype was picked up many times. The V and J genes are TRBV5-1 and TRBJ2-1; a weak D match, TRBD2 (6 bases). This CDR3 comprises 14 residues. Trimming removed 6 bases at V and 0 bases at J, with 10 bases between. The V gene's germline CDR1 is SGHRS and CDR2 YFSETQ. CDR3 bases: TGCGCCAGCAAGGCGGGAAACTCCTACAATGAGCAGTTCTTC. Translating gives CASKAGNSYNEQFF.

There are many counts of this clonotype. The chain couples TRBV24-1 to TRBJ2-2, with a tentative D call TRBD1 (6 bases). Germline CDR1 reads KGHDR; CDR2 reads SFDVKD. V was clipped by 5 bases and J by 7 bases, with 13 bases between them. CDR3 length: 14 amino acids. This CDR3 is CATSVNREYGELFF. The CDR3 DNA sequence: TGTGCCACCAGTGTAAACAGGGAATACGGGGAGCTGTTTTTT.

The J gene is TRBJ2-1, the V gene TRBV11-1; maybe TRBD2 (6 bases). Trimming stripped 0 bases from V and 8 bases from J, with 17 bases between. This CDR3 region has 16 residues. Germline lookup yields CDR1 SGHAT and CDR2 FQDESV (reference sequence). CDR3 amino acids: CASSLAQSAGRDEQFF. CDR3 sequence (DNA): TGTGCCAGCAGCTTAGCGCAGTCCGCGGGGCGGGATGAGCAGTTCTTC.

The CDR3 region is CASSWTGGELFF. The CDR3 region has the DNA TGTGCCAGCAGTTGGACAGGGGGGGAGCTGTTTTTT. The chain uses TRBV28 and TRBJ2-2; 8 bases map to TRBD1. Germline V CDR1 and CDR2: MDHEN, SYDVKM. V was pared by 4 bases and J by 8 bases, with 0 bases of the junction left unmatched. The CDR3 has 12 residues.

Many counts were recorded for this clonotype. The V call is TRBV6-1, the J call TRBJ2-1; 11 bases align to TRBD2. The CDR3 spans 14 residues. The trim removed 4 bases at V and 8 bases at J, leaving 4 bases unmatched. CDR1 and CDR2 from the germline V gene are MNHNS and SASEGT. The CDR3: CASSGTSGSDEQFF. Here the CDR3 DNA reads TGTGCCAGCAGTGGAACTAGCGGGAGTGATGAGCAGTTCTTC.

This clonotype was recorded at least ten times. The rearrangement uses TRBV7-9 and TRBJ2-1, with TRBD2 matching 8 bases. Trimming removed 5 bases from V and 7 bases from J; junction bases left unmatched: 16. Germline CDR1 is SEHNR and CDR2 is FQNEAQ (reference sequence). The CDR3 loop spans 17 amino acids. Here the CDR3 DNA reads TGTGCCAGCAGCGGTGACAAGGCGGGGGGTCTTTGGAATGAGCAGTTCTTC. It is translated as CASSGDKAGGLWNEQFF.

This clonotype occurred many times. V and J are TRBV5-8 and TRBJ2-5; no reliable D call. The germline V and J ends were trimmed by 4 bases and 1 base, with 17 bases remaining between them. This CDR3 spans 16 amino acids. Germline CDR1 SGHTS, CDR2 YDEGEE. CDR3 sequence: CASSPNLGVFQETQYF. CDR3 in DNA: TGTGCCAGCAGCCCCAATTTGGGCGTATTCCAAGAGACCCAGTACTTC.

The V gene is TRBV12-5, the J gene TRBJ1-2; 9 positions agree with TRBD1. The CDR3 extends over 14 amino acids. Germline assignment: CDR1 LGHNT and CDR2 FRNRAP. Trimming took 5 bases from V and 1 from J; bases not matched to a gene: 2. CDR3 protein: CASGQGQGNYGYTF. CDR3 nucleotide sequence: TGTGCTAGTGGTCAGGGACAGGGTAACTATGGCTACACCTTC.

Ten or more counts support this clonotype. The V and J genes are TRBV5-1 and TRBJ2-7, with 12 positions matching TRBD2. The germline gives CDR1 SGHRS, CDR2 YFSETQ. With 2 bases clipped from V and 4 bases from J, the junction kept 16 bases outside the gene matches. This CDR3 has 19 amino acids. The CDR3 DNA follows: TGCGCCAGCAGCTTCTTTAGAGACCGCGGGACTAGCGGGCTTTACGAGCAGTACTTC. Amino acid sequence: CASSFFRDRGTSGLYEQYF.

This clonotype was observed a few times. The chain recombines TRBV19 with TRBJ1-1; D uncertain. This CDR3 comprises 10 residues. V was cut by 5 bases and J by 7 bases, with 5 bases left in between. CDR1 and CDR2 (germline): LNHDA, SQIVND (reference sequence). The CDR3 DNA sequence: TGTGCCAGTAGTGGCTATGAAGCTTTCTTT. This sequence encodes CASSGYEAFF.

This clonotype was detected many times. The V and J genes are TRBV2 and TRBJ1-2; 7 bases fit TRBD1. From germline, CDR1 is SNHLY and CDR2 FYNNEI. The V and J ends lost 8 bases and 4 bases, in that order; junction bases with no gene match: 10. This CDR3 has 14 amino acids. The CDR3 is CASLGRDRSYGYTF. CDR3 bases: TGTGCCAGCCTTGGAAGGGACAGAAGCTATGGCTACACCTTC.

Only a few counts were recorded for this clonotype. The chain employs TRBV7-9 and TRBJ1-4, with 10 positions matching TRBD1. Germline V gene lookup returns CDR1 SEHNR and CDR2 FQNEAQ (reference sequence). The V and J ends lost 3 bases and 6 bases, in that order; junction bases with no gene match: 4. The CDR3 is 15 residues long. This CDR3 reads CASSFAGTGDEKLFF. CDR3 nucleotide sequence: TGTGCCAGCAGCTTTGCCGGGACAGGGGATGAAAAACTGTTTTTT.

A remark on this clonotype: This sequence may be a read error, since a much larger clone differs from it by one base. This rearrangement joins TRBV7-9 to TRBJ2-7; 7 bases match TRBD1. There are 14 residues in the CDR3. The V and J ends lost 4 bases and 3 bases, in that order; junction bases with no gene match: 6. The V gene's germline CDR1 is SEHNR and CDR2 FQNEAQ (reference sequence). This chain's CDR3 is CASSSNRGRYEQYF. In DNA form, the CDR3 reads TGTGCCAGCAGCTCGAACAGGGGACGCTACGAGCAGTACTTC.

The chain is built from TRBV2 and TRBJ2-7; D unresolved. Germline V gene lookup returns CDR1 SNHLY and CDR2 FYNNEI. The V end lost 4 bases, the J end lost 3 bases, and 10 bases lay between the germline ends. This CDR3 spans 13 amino acids. The CDR3 loop reads CASSVASHYEQYF. CDR3 nucleotides: TGTGCCAGCAGTGTAGCTTCGCACTACGAGCAGTACTTC.

In this sample, this clonotype turned up a few times. The chain joins TRBV19 to TRBJ1-5; no reliable D call. The CDR3 runs to 16 residues. The V gene lost 6 bases and the J gene lost 0 bases, with 15 bases spanning the gap. The germline V gene encodes CDR1 LNHDA and CDR2 SQIVND (reference sequence). CDR3 protein: CASSTAWQYSNQPQHF. Here the CDR3 DNA reads TGTGCCAGTAGCACCGCCTGGCAGTATAGCAATCAGCCCCAGCATTTT.

For this clonotype: The final CDR3 position lacks the conserved phenylalanine or tryptophan, pointing to a likely read error. The chain uses TRBV28 and TRBJ1-5, with D unresolved. Trimming took off 5 bases at V and 1 base at J, with 6 bases between the two ends. Germline CDR1 reads MDHEN; CDR2 reads SYDVKM. The CDR3 loop spans 13 amino acids. DNA of the CDR3: TGTGCCAGCAGTCCGGGAAGCAATCAGCCCCAGCATCTT. Its translation is CASSPGSNQPQHL.

The table lists this clonotype with many counts. The chain combines TRBV28 with TRBJ1-5, with D unclear. CDR1 and CDR2 (germline): MDHEN, SYDVKM. CDR3 length: 15 residues. V lost 3 bases and J 7 bases, leaving 16 bases between the germline ends. CDR3 region: CASSFEAGYDQPQHF. The CDR3 DNA follows: TGTGCCAGCAGTTTCGAGGCAGGATATGACCAGCCCCAGCATTTT.

This clonotype was observed many times. The rearrangement uses TRBV5-1 and TRBJ2-7; a weak D match, TRBD2 (5 bases). Germline loops: CDR1 SGHRS, CDR2 YFSETQ. Trimming pared 3 bases from V and 0 bases from J, leaving 13 bases between. The CDR3 contains 15 residues. The CDR3 region has the DNA TGCGCCAGCAGCTCCGGCCGAGGGAACTCCTACGAGCAGTACTTC. It yields the protein CASSSGRGNSYEQYF.

Only a few counts were recorded for this clonotype. This sequence joins TRBV29-1 and TRBJ2-7; a possible D gene is TRBD2 (5 bases). Germline loops: CDR1 SQVTM, CDR2 ANQGSEA. The CDR3 is made up of 13 amino acids. Between the trimmed V and J ends, which lost 7 bases and 5 bases, there was a span of 18 bases. This chain's CDR3 is CSAMSQLGHEQYF. The DNA of the CDR3 is TGCAGCGCAATGTCCCAACTAGGACACGAGCAGTACTTC.

This clonotype was seen many times. The rearrangement uses TRBV29-1 and TRBJ2-7; D ambiguous. Trimming shortened V by 3 bases and J by 3 bases, and 12 bases separated the two germline ends. Germline CDR1 is SQVTM and CDR2 is ANQGSEA. The CDR3 contains 13 residues. The CDR3 sequence is CSVDGSSLYEQYF. The CDR3 coding sequence is TGCAGCGTTGATGGAAGCAGCCTCTACGAGCAGTACTTC.

Comment on this clonotype: This may arise from a read error, as a much more abundant clone is one base away. J is TRBJ2-7 and V is TRBV5-1; 7 nucleotides agree with TRBD1. Per germline, CDR1 SGHRS and CDR2 YFSETQ. There are 12 residues in the CDR3. V was clipped by 3 bases and J by 6 bases; unmatched bases: 3. The CDR3 is CASSWWTGEQYF. DNA for the CDR3: TGCGCCAGCAGCTGGTGGACAGGCGAGCAGTACTTC.

The table lists this clonotype with a few counts. A much larger clone differs by one base, so this may be a read error. The V gene is TRBV20-1, the J gene TRBJ2-4; D unclear. V lost 3 bases and J 0 bases, leaving 9 bases between the germline ends. Germline V gene data show CDR1 as DFQATT and CDR2 as SNEGSKA (reference sequence). The CDR3 contains 14 residues. CDR3 in amino acids: CSARAFAAKNIQYF. In DNA, the CDR3 is TGCAGTGCTAGGGCCTTTGCAGCCAAAAACATTCAGTACTTC.